Presented here are 9 T cell receptor beta chains from one specimen sequenced in a study of radiotherapy plus CTLA-4 blockade in lung cancer. Sequencing used immunoSEQ multiplex PCR; TCRdb keeps in-frame clones, though not all of them. The top ten hold roughly 4% of the sample, which has 45,000 or so clones, 73% seen once. The specimen comprised peripheral blood, sampled from a patient treated with radiotherapy plus ipilimumab. The receptors shown here come from a human donor with non-small cell lung cancer who had a complete response to radiotherapy plus ipilimumab.

V is TRBV6-5 and J is TRBJ2-7; 10 bases are shared with TRBD1. This CDR3 spans 15 amino acids. Trimming at V came to 6 bases and at J to 0 bases, leaving 5 bases not matched to a gene. Germline CDR1 MNHEY, CDR2 SVGAGI. CDR3 sequence: CASRPGTGDSYEQYF. CDR3 DNA sequence: TGTGCCAGCAGACCCGGGACAGGGGACTCCTACGAGCAGTACTTC.

Only a few counts were recorded for this clone. CDR3: CASRVPGANEQFF. CDR3 sequence (DNA): TGTGCCAGCAGGGTTCCAGGGGCGAATGAGCAGTTCTTC. The V gene is TRBV2, the J gene TRBJ2-1; D might be TRBD1 (6 bases). In germline, CDR1 is SNHLY, CDR2 FYNNEI. V lost 6 bases to trimming and J lost 7 bases, with 13 bases between them. This CDR3 is built from 13 residues.

This clone was seen only once. The chain has TRBV10-2 and TRBJ1-6, with D possibly matching TRBD1 (6 bases). Between the trimmed V and J ends, which lost 0 bases and 8 bases, there was a span of 17 bases. This CDR3 spans 17 amino acids. Germline CDR1 and CDR2: WSHSY and SAAADI. The chain's CDR3 is CASSESIIGGPDSPLHF. DNA for the CDR3: TGCGCCAGCAGTGAGTCTATAATAGGGGGACCGGATTCACCCCTCCACTTT.

The chain combines TRBV11-2 with TRBJ2-7; TRBD1 aligns across 12 bases. The CDR3 runs to 14 residues. Germline V CDR1 and CDR2: SGHAT, FQNNGV. The J segment lost 8 bases and the V segment lost 6 bases, leaving 8 bases of the junction unmatched. CDR3 bases: TGTGCCAGCAGGCCCCGGGACAGGGGGCGAAAGCAGTACTTC. It yields the protein CASRPRDRGRKQYF.

The chain has TRBV6-5 and TRBJ1-2; TRBD1 matches at 7 bases. Germline V gene data show CDR1 as MNHEY and CDR2 as SVGAGI. With V trimmed by 5 bases and J by 2 bases, 8 bases remained unmatched. The CDR3 has 15 amino acids. The CDR3 sequence is CASSRPGQLNYGYTF. The DNA of the CDR3 is TGTGCCAGCAGTAGGCCGGGACAGTTGAACTATGGCTACACCTTC.

V usage is TRBV6-1 and J usage is TRBJ1-5; D remains unclear. The ends were cut back, 8 bases at V and 2 bases at J, with 10 bases in the middle. The CDR3 is made up of 13 amino acids. Germline CDR1 is MNHNS and CDR2 is SASEGT. The chain's CDR3 is CASSERGNQPQHF. The CDR3 region has the DNA TGTGCCAGCTCCGAAAGAGGCAATCAGCCCCAGCATTTT.

V usage is TRBV6-1 and J usage is TRBJ2-6, with TRBD1 matching 10 bases. Germline CDR1 is MNHNS and CDR2 is SASEGT. The CDR3 totals 18 residues. The ends lost 1 base at V and 3 bases at J; junction bases unmatched: 6. The CDR3 sequence: CASSEGTGGFFGANVLTF. CDR3 coding DNA: TGTGCCAGCAGTGAAGGGACAGGGGGGTTCTTTGGGGCCAACGTCCTGACTTTC.

V gene TRBV7-9 combines with J gene TRBJ2-3; TRBD2 matches at 9 bases. Germline values: CDR1 SEHNR, CDR2 FQNEAQ (reference sequence). V shed 4 bases and J 6 bases; nucleotides not matched to a gene: 8. This CDR3 region has 15 residues. CDR3 sequence reads: CASSSVGTSSDTQYF. The CDR3 DNA is TGTGCCAGCAGCTCCGTTGGGACTAGCAGCGATACGCAGTATTTT.

The chain carries TRBV5-5 and TRBJ2-7, with a possible D match to TRBD2 (5 bases). The CDR3 has 14 amino acids. Germline CDR1 and CDR2: SGHKS and YYEKEE (reference sequence). Trimming took 0 bases from V and 1 from J, leaving 8 bases between them. In nucleotides, the CDR3 is TGTGCCAGCAGCTTGGTGTCGGGATCCTACGAGCAGTACTTC. Residues: CASSLVSGSYEQYF.